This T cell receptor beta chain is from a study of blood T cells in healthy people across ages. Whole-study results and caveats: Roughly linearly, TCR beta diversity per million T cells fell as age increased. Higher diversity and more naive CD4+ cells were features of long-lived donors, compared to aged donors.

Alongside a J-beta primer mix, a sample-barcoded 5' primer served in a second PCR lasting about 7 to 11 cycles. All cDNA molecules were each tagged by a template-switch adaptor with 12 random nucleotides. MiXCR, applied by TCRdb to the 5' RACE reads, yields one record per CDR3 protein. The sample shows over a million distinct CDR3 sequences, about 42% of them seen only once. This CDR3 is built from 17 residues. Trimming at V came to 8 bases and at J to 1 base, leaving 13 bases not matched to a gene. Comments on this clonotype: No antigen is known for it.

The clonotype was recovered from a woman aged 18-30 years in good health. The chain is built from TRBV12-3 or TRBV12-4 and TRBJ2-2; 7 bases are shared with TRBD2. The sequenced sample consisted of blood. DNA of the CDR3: TGTGCCAGCGGACCCCTTAGGGGCGGGGGGAACACCGGGGAGCTGTTTTTT. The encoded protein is CASGPLRGGGNTGELFF.